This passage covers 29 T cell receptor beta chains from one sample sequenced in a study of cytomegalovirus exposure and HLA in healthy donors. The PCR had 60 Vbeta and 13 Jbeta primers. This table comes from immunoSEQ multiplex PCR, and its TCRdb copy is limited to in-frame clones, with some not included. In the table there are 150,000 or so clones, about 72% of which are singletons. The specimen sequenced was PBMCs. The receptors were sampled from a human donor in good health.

CDR3 protein: CASSESRAGGNEQFF. For the CDR3, the DNA is TGCGCCAGCAGTGAGTCGAGGGCAGGAGGGAATGAGCAGTTCTTC. The chain employs TRBV10-2 and TRBJ2-1, with a possible D match to TRBD2 (6 bases). V was trimmed by 0 bases and J by 7 bases, leaving 13 bases between them. CDR3 length: 15 residues. The germline gives CDR1 WSHSY, CDR2 SAAADI.

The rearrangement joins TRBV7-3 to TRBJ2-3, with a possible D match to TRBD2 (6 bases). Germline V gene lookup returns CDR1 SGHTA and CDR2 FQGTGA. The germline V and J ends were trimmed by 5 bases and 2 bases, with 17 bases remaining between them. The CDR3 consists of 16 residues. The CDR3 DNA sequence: TGTGCCAGCAGCCAAGGGGCGGGGCCACCCACAGATACGCAGTATTTT. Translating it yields CASSQGAGPPTDTQYF.

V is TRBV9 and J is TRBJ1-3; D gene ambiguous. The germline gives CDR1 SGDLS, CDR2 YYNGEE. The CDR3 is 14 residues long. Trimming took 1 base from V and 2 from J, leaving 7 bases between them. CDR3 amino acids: CASSVSGTGNTIYF. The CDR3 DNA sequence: TGTGCCAGCAGCGTAAGCGGTACTGGAAACACCATATATTTT.

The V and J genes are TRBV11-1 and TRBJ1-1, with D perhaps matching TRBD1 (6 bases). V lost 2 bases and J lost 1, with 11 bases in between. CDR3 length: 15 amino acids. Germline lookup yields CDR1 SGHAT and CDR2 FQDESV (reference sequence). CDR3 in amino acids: CASSLKAGENTEAFF. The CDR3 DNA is TGTGCCAGCAGCTTAAAGGCAGGGGAGAACACTGAAGCTTTCTTT.

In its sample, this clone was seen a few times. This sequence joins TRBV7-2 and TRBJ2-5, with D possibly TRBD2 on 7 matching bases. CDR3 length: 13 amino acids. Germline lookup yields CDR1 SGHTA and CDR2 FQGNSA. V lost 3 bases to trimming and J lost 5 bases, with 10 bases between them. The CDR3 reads CASSLGGLETQYF. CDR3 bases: TGTGCCAGCAGCTTGGGGGGGCTGGAGACCCAGTACTTC.

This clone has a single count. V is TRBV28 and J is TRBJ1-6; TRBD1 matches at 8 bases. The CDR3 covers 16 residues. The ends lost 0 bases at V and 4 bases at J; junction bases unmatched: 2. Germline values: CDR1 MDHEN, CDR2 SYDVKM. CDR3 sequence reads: CASSLWQGAYNSPLHF. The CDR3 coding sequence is TGTGCCAGCAGTTTATGGCAGGGGGCGTATAATTCACCCCTCCACTTT.

The CDR3, as DNA: TGCGCCAGCAGCCAAGGGGACAGTTCCAGAAACACCATATATTTT. It codes for CASSQGDSSRNTIYF. The chain joins TRBV4-3 to TRBJ1-3; TRBD1 matches at 7 bases. V lost 1 base, J lost 5 bases, and 5 bases stayed unmatched. Germline V gives CDR1 LGHNA, CDR2 YSLEER. The CDR3 is 15 amino acids.

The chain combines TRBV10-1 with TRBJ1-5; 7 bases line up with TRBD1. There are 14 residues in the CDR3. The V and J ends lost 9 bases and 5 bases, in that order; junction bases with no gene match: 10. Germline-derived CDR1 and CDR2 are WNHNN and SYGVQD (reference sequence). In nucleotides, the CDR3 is TGCGCCAGACCCGCGACAGGGATGGATCAGCCCCAGCATTTT. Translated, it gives CARPATGMDQPQHF.

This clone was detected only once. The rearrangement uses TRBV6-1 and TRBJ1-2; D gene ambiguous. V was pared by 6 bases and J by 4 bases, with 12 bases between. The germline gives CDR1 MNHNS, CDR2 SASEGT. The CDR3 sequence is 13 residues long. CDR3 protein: CASREFPTYGYTF. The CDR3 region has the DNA TGTGCCAGCAGGGAGTTTCCTACCTATGGCTACACCTTC.

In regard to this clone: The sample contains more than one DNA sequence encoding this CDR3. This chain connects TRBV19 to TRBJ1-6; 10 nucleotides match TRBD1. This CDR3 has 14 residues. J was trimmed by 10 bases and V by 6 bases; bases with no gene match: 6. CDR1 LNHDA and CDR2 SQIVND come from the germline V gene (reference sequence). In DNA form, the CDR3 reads TGTGCCAGTAGCGTGGGACAGGGGATCTCACCCCTCCACTTT. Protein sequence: CASSVGQGISPLHF.

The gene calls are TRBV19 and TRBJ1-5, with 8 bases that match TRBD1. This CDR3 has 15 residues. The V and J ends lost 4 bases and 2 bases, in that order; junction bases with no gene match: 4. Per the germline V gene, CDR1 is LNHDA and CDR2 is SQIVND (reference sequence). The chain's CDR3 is CASSTPGGGNQPQHF. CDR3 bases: TGTGCCAGTAGTACTCCAGGGGGCGGCAATCAGCCCCAGCATTTT.

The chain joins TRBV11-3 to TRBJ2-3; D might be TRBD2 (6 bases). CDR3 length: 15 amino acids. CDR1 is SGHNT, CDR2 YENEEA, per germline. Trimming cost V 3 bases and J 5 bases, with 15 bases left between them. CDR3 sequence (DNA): TGTGCCAGCAGCTTTCGGGGCGGGCGGGGAGATACGCAGTATTTT. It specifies CASSFRGGRGDTQYF.

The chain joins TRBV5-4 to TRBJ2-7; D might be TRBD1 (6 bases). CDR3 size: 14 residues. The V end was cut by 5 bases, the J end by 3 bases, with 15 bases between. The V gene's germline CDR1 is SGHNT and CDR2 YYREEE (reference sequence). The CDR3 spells CASRQQGPDYEQYF. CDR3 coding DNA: TGTGCCAGCAGACAACAGGGCCCCGACTACGAGCAGTACTTC.

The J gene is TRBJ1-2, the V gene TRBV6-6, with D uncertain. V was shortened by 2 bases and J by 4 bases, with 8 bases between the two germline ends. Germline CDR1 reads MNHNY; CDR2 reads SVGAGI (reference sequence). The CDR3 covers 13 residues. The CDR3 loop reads CASSYEGGYGYTF. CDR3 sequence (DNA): TGTGCCAGCAGTTACGAGGGAGGCTATGGCTACACCTTC.

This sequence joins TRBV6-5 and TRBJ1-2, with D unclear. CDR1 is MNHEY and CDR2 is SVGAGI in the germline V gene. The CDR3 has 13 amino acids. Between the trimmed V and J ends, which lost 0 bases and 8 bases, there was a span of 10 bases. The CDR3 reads CASSYSQRRGYTF. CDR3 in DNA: TGTGCCAGCAGTTACTCACAGCGGAGAGGCTACACCTTC.

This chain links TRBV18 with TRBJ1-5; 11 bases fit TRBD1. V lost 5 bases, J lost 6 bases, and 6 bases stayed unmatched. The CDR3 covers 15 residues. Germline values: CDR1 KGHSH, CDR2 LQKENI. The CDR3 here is CASSTGTGGTQPQHF. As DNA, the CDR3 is TGTGCCAGCTCAACCGGGACAGGGGGGACTCAGCCCCAGCATTTT.

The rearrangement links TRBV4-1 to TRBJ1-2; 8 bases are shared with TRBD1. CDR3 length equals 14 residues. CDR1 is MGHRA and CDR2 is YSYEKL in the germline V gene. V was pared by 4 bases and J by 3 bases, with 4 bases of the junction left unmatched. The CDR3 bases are TGCGCCAGCAGCCCACAGGGGGGAGACTATGGCTACACCTTC. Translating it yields CASSPQGGDYGYTF.

The CDR3 is CASSPGQDQETQYF. DNA for the CDR3: TGTGCCAGCAGCCCTGGACAGGATCAAGAGACCCAGTACTTC. This chain joins TRBV5-4 and TRBJ2-5; 7 nucleotides line up with TRBD1. With 4 bases clipped from V and 2 bases from J, the junction kept 5 bases outside the gene matches. The CDR3 is made up of 14 amino acids. Germline V gives CDR1 SGHNT, CDR2 YYREEE (reference sequence).

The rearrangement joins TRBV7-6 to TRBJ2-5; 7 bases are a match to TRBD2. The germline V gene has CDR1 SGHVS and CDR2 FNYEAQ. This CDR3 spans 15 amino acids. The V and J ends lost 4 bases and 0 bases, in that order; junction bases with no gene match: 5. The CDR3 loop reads CASSWTSRDQETQYF. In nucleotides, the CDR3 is TGTGCCAGCAGCTGGACTAGTAGGGACCAAGAGACCCAGTACTTC. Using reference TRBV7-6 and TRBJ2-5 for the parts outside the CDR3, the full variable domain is GAGVSQSPRYKVTKRGQDVALRCDPISGHVSLYWYRQALGQGPEFLTYFNYEAQQDKSGLPNDRFSAERPEGSISTLTIQRTEQRDSAMYRCASSWTSRDQETQYFGPGTRLLVL.

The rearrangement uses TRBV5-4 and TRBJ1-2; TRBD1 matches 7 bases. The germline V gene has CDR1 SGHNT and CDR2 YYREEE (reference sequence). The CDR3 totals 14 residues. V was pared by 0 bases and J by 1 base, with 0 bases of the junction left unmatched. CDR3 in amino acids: CASSLGQGNYGYTF. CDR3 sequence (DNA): TGTGCCAGCAGCTTGGGACAGGGTAACTATGGCTACACCTTC.

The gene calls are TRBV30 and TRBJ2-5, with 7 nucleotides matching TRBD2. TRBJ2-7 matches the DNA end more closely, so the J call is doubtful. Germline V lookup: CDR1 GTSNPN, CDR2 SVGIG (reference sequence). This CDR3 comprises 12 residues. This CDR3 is CAWSPGGYEQYF. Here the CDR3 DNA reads TGTGCCTGGAGTCCCGGGGGGTACGAGCAGTACTTC.

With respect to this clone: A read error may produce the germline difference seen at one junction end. This CDR3 is CASSPSGGETQYF. The DNA for the CDR3 is TGTGCTAGCAGCCCCAGCGGGGGGGAGACCCAGTACTTC. The J gene is TRBJ2-5, the V gene TRBV7-7; 9 nucleotides match TRBD2. This CDR3 is built from 13 residues. Germline V gives CDR1 SSHAT, CDR2 FNYEAQ (reference sequence).

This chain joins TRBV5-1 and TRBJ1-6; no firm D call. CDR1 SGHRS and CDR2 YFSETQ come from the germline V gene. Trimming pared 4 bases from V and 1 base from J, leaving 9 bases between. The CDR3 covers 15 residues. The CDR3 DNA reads TGCGCCAGCAGCAATAGTAGATCCTATAATTCACCCCTCCACTTT. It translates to CASSNSRSYNSPLHF.

CDR3 residues: CASSQLETEAFF. CDR3 DNA: TGCGCCAGCAGCCAGCTGGAGACTGAAGCTTTCTTT. This sequence joins TRBV4-1 and TRBJ1-1; the D is unclear. Germline CDR1 and CDR2: MGHRA and YSYEKL. The ends were cut back, 3 bases at V and 5 bases at J, with 7 bases in the middle. CDR3 size: 12 residues.

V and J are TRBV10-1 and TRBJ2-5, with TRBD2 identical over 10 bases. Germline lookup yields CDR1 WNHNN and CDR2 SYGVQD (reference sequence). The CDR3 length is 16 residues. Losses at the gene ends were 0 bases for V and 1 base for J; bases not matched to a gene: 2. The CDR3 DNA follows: TGCGCCAGCAGTGAGTCCAGCGGGGGGGCCCAAGAGACCCAGTACTTC. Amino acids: CASSESSGGAQETQYF.

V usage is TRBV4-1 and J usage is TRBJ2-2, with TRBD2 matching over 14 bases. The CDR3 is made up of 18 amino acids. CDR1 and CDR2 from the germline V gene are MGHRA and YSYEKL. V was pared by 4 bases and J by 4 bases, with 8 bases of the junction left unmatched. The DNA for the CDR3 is TGCGCCAGCAGCCGAGGCCCGGGACTAGCGGGGGCCACCGGGGAGCTGTTTTTT. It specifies CASSRGPGLAGATGELFF.

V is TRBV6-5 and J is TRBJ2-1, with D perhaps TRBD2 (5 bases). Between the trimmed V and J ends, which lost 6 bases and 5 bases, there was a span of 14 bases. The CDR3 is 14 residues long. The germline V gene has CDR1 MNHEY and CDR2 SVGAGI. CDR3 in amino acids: CASSRGDLDNEQFF. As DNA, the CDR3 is TGTGCCAGCAGCCGGGGAGATCTGGACAATGAGCAGTTCTTC.

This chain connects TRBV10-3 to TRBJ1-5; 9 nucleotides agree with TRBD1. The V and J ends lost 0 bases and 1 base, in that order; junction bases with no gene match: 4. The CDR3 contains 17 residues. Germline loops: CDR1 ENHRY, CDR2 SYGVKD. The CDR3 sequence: CAISESPGTGSNQPQHF. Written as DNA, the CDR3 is TGTGCCATCAGTGAGTCGCCCGGGACAGGGAGCAATCAGCCCCAGCATTTT.

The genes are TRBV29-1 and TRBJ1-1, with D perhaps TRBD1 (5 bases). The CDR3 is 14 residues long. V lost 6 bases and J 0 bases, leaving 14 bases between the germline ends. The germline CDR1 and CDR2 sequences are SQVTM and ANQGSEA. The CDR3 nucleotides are TGCAGCGTGCAGTGGGCCAGGGTGAACACTGAAGCTTTCTTT. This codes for CSVQWARVNTEAFF.